What follows describes a single T cell receptor (beta chain). Its matching antigen is unknown. The record originates from a study of siplizumab effects on memory and regulatory T cells. TCRdb keeps only in-frame clones here, not all; method: immunoSEQ multiplex PCR. This sample has around 82,000 clones; 93% occur once, and the top ten carry approximately 4.5%. Findings of the study overall: Versus roughly 27% in controls, the mappable alloreactive CD4+ clones averaged around 65% Treg-derived with siplizumab.

CDR3 length: 14 residues. Trimming shortened V by 1 base and J by 4 bases, and 8 bases separated the two germline ends. Germline V gene data show CDR1 as SGHNT and CDR2 as YYREEE (reference sequence). The chain uses TRBV5-4 and TRBJ1-4; D is possibly TRBD1 (5 bases). The sequenced material came from CD8+ T cells sorted from blood. The TCR originated in a human donor in good health. CDR3 amino acids: CASSLRQGNEKLFF. CDR3 in DNA: TGTGCCAGCAGCTTGCGCCAGGGTAATGAAAAACTGTTTTTT. The full variable domain, completed using reference TRBV5-4 and TRBJ1-4, is ETGVTQSPTHLIKTRGQQVTLRCSSQSGHNTVSWYQQALGQGPQFIFQYYREEENGRGNFPPRFSGLQFPNYSSELNVNALELDDSALYLCASSLRQGNEKLFFGSGTQLSVL.